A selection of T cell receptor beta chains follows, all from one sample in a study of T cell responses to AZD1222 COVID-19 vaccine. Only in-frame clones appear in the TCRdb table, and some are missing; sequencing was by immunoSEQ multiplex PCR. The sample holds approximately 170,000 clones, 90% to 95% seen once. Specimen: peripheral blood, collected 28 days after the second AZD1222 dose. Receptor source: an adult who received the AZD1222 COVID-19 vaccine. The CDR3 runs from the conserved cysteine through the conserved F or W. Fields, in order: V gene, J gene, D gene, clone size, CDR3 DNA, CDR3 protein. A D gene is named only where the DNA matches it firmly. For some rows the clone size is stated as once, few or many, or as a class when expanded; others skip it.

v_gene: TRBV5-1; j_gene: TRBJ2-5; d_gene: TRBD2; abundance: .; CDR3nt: TGCGCCAGCAGCTTCTCACTAGCGGGGGGGTCGGAGACCCAGTACTTC; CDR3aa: CASSFSLAGGSETQYF
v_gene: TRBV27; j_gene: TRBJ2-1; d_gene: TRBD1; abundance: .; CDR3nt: TGTGCCAGCAGTCTCGACAGGGGCCGGAATGAGCAGTTCTTC; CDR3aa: CASSLDRGRNEQFF
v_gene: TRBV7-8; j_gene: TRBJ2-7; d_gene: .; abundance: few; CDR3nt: TGTGCCAGCAGCTTAGCGAGGGCGGTCTTCTACGAGCAGTACTTC; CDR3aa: CASSLARAVFYEQYF
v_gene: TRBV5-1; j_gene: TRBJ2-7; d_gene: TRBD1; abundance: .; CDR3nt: TGCGCCAGCAGCCTGGACAGGTTCCACGAGCAGTACTTC; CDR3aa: CASSLDRFHEQYF
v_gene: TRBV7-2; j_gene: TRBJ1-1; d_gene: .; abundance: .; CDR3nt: TGTGCCAGCAGCCCCGGTGGCGGGCTGAACACTGAAGCTTTCTTT; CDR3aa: CASSPGGGLNTEAFF
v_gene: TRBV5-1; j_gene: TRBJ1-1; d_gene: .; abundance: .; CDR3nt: TGCGCCAGCAGCTTGGCCGTGGGCTTGCGGGCTGAAGCTTTCTTT; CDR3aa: CASSLAVGLRAEAFF
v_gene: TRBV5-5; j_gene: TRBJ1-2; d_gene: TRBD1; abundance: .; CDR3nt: TGTGCCAGCAGCTTGGGCGGGACAGGGGACTATGGCTACACCTTC; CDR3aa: CASSLGGTGDYGYTF
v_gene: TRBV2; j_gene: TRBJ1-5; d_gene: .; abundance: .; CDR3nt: TGTGCCAGCAGTGCTATCAGTAACAATCAGCCCCAGCATTTT; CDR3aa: CASSAISNNQPQHF
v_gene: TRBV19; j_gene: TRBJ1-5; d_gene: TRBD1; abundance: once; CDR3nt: TGTGCCAGTAGTACTAGGAGGGACAGGGCGTGGGAGATTAGCAATCAGCCCCAGCATTTT; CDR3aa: CASSTRRDRAWEISNQPQHF
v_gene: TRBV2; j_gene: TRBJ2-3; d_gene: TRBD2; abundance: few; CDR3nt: TGTGCCAGCGTACCTAGCGGGGTACACGATACGCAGTATTTT; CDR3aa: CASVPSGVHDTQYF
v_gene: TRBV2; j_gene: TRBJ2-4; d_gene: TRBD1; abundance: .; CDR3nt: TGTGCCAGCAGTATGGACAGGGGGCGCTTAGCCAAAAACATTCAGTACTTC; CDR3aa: CASSMDRGRLAKNIQYF
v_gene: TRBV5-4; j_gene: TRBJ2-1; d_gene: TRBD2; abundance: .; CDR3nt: TGTGCCATGGCGCGAAGCGGGGCCCCTAATTACAATGAGCAGTTCTTC; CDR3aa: CAMARSGAPNYNEQFF
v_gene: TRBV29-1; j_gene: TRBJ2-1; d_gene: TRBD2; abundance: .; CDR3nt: TGCAGCGTTGGGCGGGGGGTCTCCTACAATGAGCAGTTCTTC; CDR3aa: CSVGRGVSYNEQFF
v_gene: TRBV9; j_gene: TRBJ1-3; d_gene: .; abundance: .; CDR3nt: TGTGCCAGCAGCGTAGCTGCGGGAGCGGGAAACACCATATATTTT; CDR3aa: CASSVAAGAGNTIYF
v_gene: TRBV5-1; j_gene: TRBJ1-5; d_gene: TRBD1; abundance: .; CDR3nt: TGCGCCAGCAGCTCGGGACAGGGGGCAGGCAATCAGCCCCAGCATTTT; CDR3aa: CASSSGQGAGNQPQHF
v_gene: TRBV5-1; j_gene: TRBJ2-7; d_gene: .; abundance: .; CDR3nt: TGCGCCAGCAGCCCGTCGACAGGAACCTACGAGCAGTACTTC; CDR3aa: CASSPSTGTYEQYF
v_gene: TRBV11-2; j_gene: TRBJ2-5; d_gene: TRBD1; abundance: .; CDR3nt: TGTGCCAGCAGCTTTGTAACAGGGGTGTTAGAGACCCAGTACTTC; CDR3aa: CASSFVTGVLETQYF
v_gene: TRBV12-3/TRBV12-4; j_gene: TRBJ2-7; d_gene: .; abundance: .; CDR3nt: TGTGCCAGCAGTTTCGGGGTTGCCTACGAGCAGTACTTC; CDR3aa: CASSFGVAYEQYF
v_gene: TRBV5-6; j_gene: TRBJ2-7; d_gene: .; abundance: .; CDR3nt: TGTGCCAGCAGCTTGGGGGACCGTTACGGAGAGCAGTACTTC; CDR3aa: CASSLGDRYGEQYF
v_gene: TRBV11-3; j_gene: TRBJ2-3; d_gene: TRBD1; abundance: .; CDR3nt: TGTGCCAGCAGCTCATCAGGGGGCGCCGCAGATACGCAGTATTTT; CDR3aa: CASSSSGGAADTQYF
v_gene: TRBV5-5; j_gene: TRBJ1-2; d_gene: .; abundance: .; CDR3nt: TGTGCCAGCAGCGCGGACCGGACCTATGGCTACACCTTC; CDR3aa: CASSADRTYGYTF
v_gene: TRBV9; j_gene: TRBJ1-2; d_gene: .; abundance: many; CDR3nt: TGTGCCAGCAGCTTCGGACCCGCTCACTATGGCTACACCTTC; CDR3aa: CASSFGPAHYGYTF
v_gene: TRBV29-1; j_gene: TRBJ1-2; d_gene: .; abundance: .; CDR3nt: TGCAGCGTAAGCCGGGGTACCTATGGCTACACCTTC; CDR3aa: CSVSRGTYGYTF
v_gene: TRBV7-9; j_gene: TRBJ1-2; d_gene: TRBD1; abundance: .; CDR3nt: TGTGCCAGCAGCTTAGTACAGGGGGCCTACTATGGCTACACCTTC; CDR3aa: CASSLVQGAYYGYTF
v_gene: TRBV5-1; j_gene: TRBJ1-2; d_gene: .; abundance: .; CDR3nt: TGCGCCAGCAGCTTGGAAACAGGGATTTCTAACTATGGCTACACCTTC; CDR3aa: CASSLETGISNYGYTF
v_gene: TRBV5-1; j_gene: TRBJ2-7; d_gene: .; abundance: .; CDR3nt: TGCGCCAGCAGCTTGGCAGGATCCTACGAGCAGTACTTC; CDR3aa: CASSLAGSYEQYF
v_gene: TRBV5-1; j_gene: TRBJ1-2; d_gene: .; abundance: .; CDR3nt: TGCGCCAGCAGTCCGGGCGGCCCGGATGGCTACACCTTC; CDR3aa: CASSPGGPDGYTF
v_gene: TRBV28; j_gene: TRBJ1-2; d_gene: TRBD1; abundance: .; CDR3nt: TGTGCCAGCAGTTCATGGACAGGGGCGGGATTTAACTATGGCTACACCTTC; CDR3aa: CASSSWTGAGFNYGYTF
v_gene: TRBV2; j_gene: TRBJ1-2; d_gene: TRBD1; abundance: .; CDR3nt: TGTGCCAGCAAGAGACAGGGGCACTTTGGGGGATATGGCTACACCTTC; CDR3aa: CASKRQGHFGGYGYTF
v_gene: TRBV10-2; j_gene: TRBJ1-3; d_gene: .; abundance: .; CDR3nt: TGCGCCAGCAAGGGGAACTCTGGAAACACCATATATTTT; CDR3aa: CASKGNSGNTIYF
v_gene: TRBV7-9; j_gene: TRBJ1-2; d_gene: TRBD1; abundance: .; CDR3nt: TGTGCCAGCAGCTTAAGTGGCGGGACAGGCATCTATGGCTACACCTTC; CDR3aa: CASSLSGGTGIYGYTF
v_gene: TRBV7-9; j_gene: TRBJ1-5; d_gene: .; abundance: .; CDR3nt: TGTGCCAGCAGCCTAGGGGCAGGCTCTAGCAATCAGCCCCAGCATTTT; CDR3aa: CASSLGAGSSNQPQHF
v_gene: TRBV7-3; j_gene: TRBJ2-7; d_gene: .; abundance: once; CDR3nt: TGTGCCAGCAGCTTAGGCCCCCCTCCCTACGAGCAGTACTTC; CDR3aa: CASSLGPPPYEQYF
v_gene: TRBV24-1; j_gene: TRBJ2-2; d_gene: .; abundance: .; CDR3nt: TGTGCCACCAGTGGCCGGACCGGGGAGCTGTTTTTT; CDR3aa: CATSGRTGELFF
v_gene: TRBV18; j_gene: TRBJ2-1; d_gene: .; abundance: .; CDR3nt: TGTGCCAGCTCACTCGCCGGGGAGCGGAATGAGCAGTTCTTC; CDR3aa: CASSLAGERNEQFF
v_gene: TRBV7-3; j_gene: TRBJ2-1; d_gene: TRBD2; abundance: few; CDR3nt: TGTGCCAGCAGCTTAGGACTAGCGGGGGGATTCTCCTACAATGAGCAGTTCTTC; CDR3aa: CASSLGLAGGFSYNEQFF
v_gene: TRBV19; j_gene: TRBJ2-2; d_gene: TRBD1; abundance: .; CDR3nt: TGTGCCTCCGGACAGGTGAACACCGGGGAGCTGTTTTTT; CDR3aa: CASGQVNTGELFF
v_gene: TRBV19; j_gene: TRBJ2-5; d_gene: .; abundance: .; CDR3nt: TGTGCCAGTAGTATAGGTGACGGGGAGACCCAGTACTTC; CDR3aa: CASSIGDGETQYF
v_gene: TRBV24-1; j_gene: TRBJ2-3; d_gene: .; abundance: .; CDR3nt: TGTGCCACCAGTGATTTTTCGGGCCCGCAGTATTTT; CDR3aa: CATSDFSGPQYF
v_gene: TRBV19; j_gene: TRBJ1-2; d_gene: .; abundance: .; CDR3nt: TGTGCCAGTAGTATGCCCATTGGGGGCTACACCTTC; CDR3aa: CASSMPIGGYTF
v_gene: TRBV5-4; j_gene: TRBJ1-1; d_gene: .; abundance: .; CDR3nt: TGTGCCAGCAGCTCGAGAGTGGGGCGGGACACTGAAGCTTTCTTT; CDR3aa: CASSSRVGRDTEAFF
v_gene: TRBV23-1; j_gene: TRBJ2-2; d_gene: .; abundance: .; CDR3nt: TGCGCCAGCAGTCAACGGGCAGGGCGAACAGGCGGGGAGCTGTTTTTT; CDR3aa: CASSQRAGRTGGELFF
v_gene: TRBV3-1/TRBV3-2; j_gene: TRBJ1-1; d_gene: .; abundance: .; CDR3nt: TGTGCCAGCAGCCTGACTCAGAACACTGAAGCTTTCTTT; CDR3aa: CASSLTQNTEAFF
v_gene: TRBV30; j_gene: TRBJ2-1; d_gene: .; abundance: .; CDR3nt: TGTGCCTGGCAAAAGTTCACCTCCTACAATGAGCAGTTCTTC; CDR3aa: CAWQKFTSYNEQFF